The rows below give T cell receptor beta chains drawn from one sample of a study of T cells in Graves' hyperthyroidism and ophthalmopathy. TCRdb called the multiplex PCR reads again in MiXCR, with one record for every CDR3 protein. The sample includes some 620,000 distinct CDR3 sequences, about 16% of them seen just once. Sequencing was done on a sample of blood. These receptors were obtained from a woman in her 30s with Graves' hyperthyroidism. CDR3s include the opening cysteine and the closing phenylalanine or tryptophan. Each record gives: V gene, J gene, D gene, clone size, CDR3 protein, CDR3 DNA. A D gene is named only where the DNA matches it firmly. Rows give clone size only sometimes, using once, few, many, or a class for an expanded clone.

V: TRBV11-3; J: TRBJ2-1; D: TRBD2; size: many; CDR3: CASSSPPWTSGRNSYNEQFF; DNA: TGTGCCAGCAGCTCCCCCCCCTGGACTAGCGGGAGGAACTCCTACAATGAGCAGTTCTTC
V: TRBV4-1; J: TRBJ1-1; D: TRBD1; size: -; CDR3: CASSQEGQVNTEAFF; DNA: TGCGCCAGCAGCCAAGAGGGACAGGTGAACACTGAAGCTTTCTTT
V: TRBV15; J: TRBJ2-3; D: -; size: few; CDR3: CATSAGTRTDTQYF; DNA: TGTGCCACCAGCGCAGGGACTCGCACAGATACGCAGTATTTT
V: TRBV7-2; J: TRBJ1-6; D: -; size: few; CDR3: CAAQRADNSPLHF; DNA: TGTGCCGCCCAGCGGGCAGATAATTCACCCCTCCACTTT
V: TRBV5-4; J: TRBJ2-7; D: TRBD1; size: -; CDR3: CASSFFPNQGAYEQYF; DNA: TGTGCCAGCAGCTTTTTCCCGAACCAGGGGGCCTACGAGCAGTACTTC
V: TRBV7-2; J: TRBJ2-5; D: -; size: many; CDR3: CASSLVLSGGTQYF; DNA: TGTGCCAGCAGCTTAGTTCTCTCAGGAGGGACCCAGTACTTC
V: TRBV5-1; J: TRBJ1-6; D: -; size: few; CDR3: CASSSTSGTRGSPLHF; DNA: TGCGCCAGCAGCTCAACTTCCGGGACAAGGGGTTCACCCCTCCACTTT
V: TRBV7-2; J: TRBJ2-3; D: TRBD2; size: many; CDR3: CASSSTSGTDTQYF; DNA: TGTGCCAGCAGCTCCACTAGCGGCACAGATACGCAGTATTTT
V: TRBV11-3; J: TRBJ2-5; D: -; size: -; CDR3: CASSQGLAQETQYF; DNA: TGTGCCAGCAGCCAGGGGCTAGCCCAAGAGACCCAGTACTTC
V: TRBV9; J: TRBJ2-5; D: -; size: -; CDR3: CASSVGLGIEETQYF; DNA: TGTGCCAGCAGCGTAGGCCTTGGGATAGAAGAGACCCAGTACTTC
V: TRBV7-3; J: TRBJ2-1; D: TRBD1; size: -; CDR3: CASRGTGGVYNEQFF; DNA: TGTGCCAGCAGGGGGACAGGTGGGGTCTACAATGAGCAGTTCTTC
V: TRBV3-1; J: TRBJ1-2; D: -; size: many; CDR3: CASSQEVYGYTF; DNA: TGTGCCAGCAGCCAAGAGGTCTATGGCTACACCTTC
V: TRBV6-1; J: TRBJ2-3; D: -; size: many; CDR3: CASSRDPGTDTQYF; DNA: TGTGCCAGCAGCCGGGACCCCGGGACAGATACGCAGTATTTT
V: TRBV2; J: TRBJ2-7; D: -; size: few; CDR3: CASGKDRSEPYEQYF; DNA: TGTGCCAGCGGTAAAGACAGGTCTGAACCCTACGAGCAGTACTTC
V: TRBV20-1; J: TRBJ2-7; D: TRBD2; size: many; CDR3: CSASPSGSGEQYF; DNA: TGCAGTGCTAGCCCTAGCGGGAGCGGAGAGCAGTACTTC
V: TRBV20-1; J: TRBJ2-2; D: -; size: many; CDR3: CSARQGSNTGELFF; DNA: TGCAGTGCTAGGCAGGGGTCGAACACCGGGGAGCTGTTTTTT
V: TRBV29-1; J: TRBJ2-3; D: TRBD1; size: many; CDR3: CSVDRGQGGGDTQYF; DNA: TGCAGCGTTGACCGGGGACAGGGAGGAGGAGATACGCAGTATTTT
V: TRBV13; J: TRBJ1-2; D: TRBD1; size: -; CDR3: CASSSGTGGVNGYTF; DNA: TGTGCCAGCAGCTCCGGGACAGGGGGCGTTAACGGCTACACCTTC
V: TRBV6-1; J: TRBJ2-7; D: TRBD1; size: few; CDR3: CASTSLDRGYYEQYF; DNA: TGTGCCAGCACCTCCTTGGACAGGGGGTACTACGAGCAGTACTTC
V: TRBV24-1; J: TRBJ2-7; D: TRBD1; size: many; CDR3: CATRQGASYEQYF; DNA: TGTGCCACAAGACAGGGGGCTTCCTACGAGCAGTACTTC
V: TRBV12-3/TRBV12-4; J: TRBJ2-1; D: -; size: many; CDR3: CASTPLVGNEQFF; DNA: TGTGCCAGCACCCCCCTGGTGGGCAATGAGCAGTTCTTC
V: TRBV11-3; J: TRBJ2-7; D: -; size: -; CDR3: CASSMTSYEQYF; DNA: TGTGCCAGCAGCATGACTAGCTACGAGCAGTACTTC
V: TRBV28; J: TRBJ1-2; D: TRBD1; size: -; CDR3: CASSPQGALAYGYTF; DNA: TGTGCCAGCAGTCCACAGGGGGCGCTGGCCTATGGCTACACCTTC
V: TRBV5-4; J: TRBJ2-3; D: -; size: once; CDR3: CASSQDAGRATDTQYF; DNA: TGTGCCAGCAGCCAAGATGCAGGGCGAGCCACAGATACGCAGTATTTT
V: TRBV2; J: TRBJ2-1; D: TRBD2; size: -; CDR3: CASDPGLANNEQFF; DNA: TGTGCCAGCGATCCGGGACTAGCGAACAATGAGCAGTTCTTC
V: TRBV7-2; J: TRBJ2-1; D: -; size: many; CDR3: CASSIGGVTNEQFF; DNA: TGTGCCAGCAGTATCGGGGGAGTGACCAATGAGCAGTTCTTC
V: TRBV7-2; J: TRBJ2-5; D: TRBD2; size: -; CDR3: CASSSTLAGGETQYF; DNA: TGTGCCAGCAGCTCCACACTAGCGGGGGGTGAGACCCAGTACTTC
V: TRBV19; J: TRBJ2-7; D: -; size: -; CDR3: CASSIGDNYEQYF; DNA: TGTGCCAGTAGTATAGGCGACAACTACGAGCAGTACTTC
V: TRBV7-2; J: TRBJ2-3; D: TRBD2; size: many; CDR3: CASSRIAGDTQYF; DNA: TGTGCCAGCAGTCGAATAGCGGGAGATACGCAGTATTTT
V: TRBV7-2; J: TRBJ1-2; D: -; size: many; CDR3: CASSFGLGLDGYTF; DNA: TGTGCCAGCAGCTTCGGTCTGGGGCTGGATGGCTACACCTTC
V: TRBV20-1; J: TRBJ2-5; D: -; size: few; CDR3: CSARDTPTPQETQYF; DNA: TGCAGTGCTAGAGATACACCGACCCCGCAAGAGACCCAGTACTTC
V: TRBV20-1; J: TRBJ2-5; D: TRBD2; size: many; CDR3: CSASPPAGTSGRYQETQYF; DNA: TGCAGTGCTAGTCCTCCCGCAGGGACTAGCGGGAGGTACCAAGAGACCCAGTACTTC
V: TRBV11-3; J: TRBJ2-5; D: TRBD2; size: many; CDR3: CASTQGTSGQSETQYF; DNA: TGTGCCAGCACCCAGGGGACTAGCGGCCAGTCGGAGACCCAGTACTTC
V: TRBV7-2; J: TRBJ2-2; D: -; size: -; CDR3: CASSSWRQGPVGELFF; DNA: TGTGCCAGCAGCTCCTGGAGGCAGGGGCCCGTCGGGGAGCTGTTTTTT
V: TRBV20-1; J: TRBJ2-7; D: -; size: -; CDR3: CSVGQGNYEQYF; DNA: TGCAGTGTAGGGCAGGGGAACTACGAGCAGTACTTC
V: TRBV28; J: TRBJ1-4; D: -; size: -; CDR3: CASSFRLTTNEKLFF; DNA: TGTGCCAGCAGTTTTAGACTGACAACTAATGAAAAACTGTTTTTT
V: TRBV6-2/TRBV6-3; J: TRBJ1-4; D: -; size: -; CDR3: CASSRQREKLFF; DNA: TGTGCCAGCAGTCGACAGAGGGAAAAACTGTTTTTT
V: TRBV29-1; J: TRBJ1-3; D: -; size: few; CDR3: CSVVYTHSGNTIYF; DNA: TGCAGCGTTGTTTACACACACTCTGGAAACACCATATATTTT
V: TRBV5-1; J: TRBJ2-1; D: TRBD2; size: many; CDR3: CASSLALAGRNEQFF; DNA: TGTGCCAGCAGCTTAGCTCTAGCGGGAAGGAATGAGCAGTTCTTC
V: TRBV28; J: TRBJ2-1; D: TRBD2; size: many; CDR3: CASSITSGGSYNEQFF; DNA: TGTGCCAGCAGCATAACTAGCGGGGGCTCCTACAATGAGCAGTTCTTC
V: TRBV25-1; J: TRBJ1-6; D: -; size: few; CDR3: CASSGPSGAYNSPLHF; DNA: TGTGCCAGTTCGGGGCCAAGCGGCGCCTATAATTCACCCCTCCACTTT
V: TRBV27; J: TRBJ2-3; D: -; size: many; CDR3: CASSLSWGTDTQYF; DNA: TGTGCCAGCAGTTTATCGTGGGGCACAGATACGCAGTATTTT
V: TRBV10-3; J: TRBJ1-3; D: -; size: -; CDR3: CAISESNLGNTIYF; DNA: TGTGCCATCAGTGAGTCGAATCTGGGAAACACCATATATTTT
V: TRBV12-3/TRBV12-4; J: TRBJ2-5; D: -; size: many; CDR3: CASTGGGPEETQYF; DNA: TGTGCCAGCACCGGTGGAGGGCCGGAAGAGACCCAGTACTTC